These T cell receptor beta chains were read from a single sample in a study of OX40 agonist ivuxolimab in advanced cancers. Assay used: immunoSEQ multiplex PCR; TCRdb lists only in-frame clones, some missing. The data show approximately 84,000 clones, roughly 92% seen once. Sequenced material: CD4+ or CD8+ T cells sorted from blood, taken in a trial of the OX40 agonist ivuxolimab. The receptors derive from an adult with an advanced solid tumor such as melanoma, head and neck, liver or kidney cancer. Each CDR3 is given with its conserved first and last residue.

j_gene,v_gene,CDR3aa
TRBJ1-3,TRBV28,CASSFRVGGNTIYF
TRBJ1-1,TRBV25-1,CASSRGENTEAFF
TRBJ2-1,TRBV30,CAWSFPDEQFF
TRBJ1-5,TRBV27,CASSLSRGPPGQPQHF
TRBJ2-1,TRBV9,CASSGASGGAYNEQFF
TRBJ1-4,TRBV5-1,CASSFFRDKNEKLFF
TRBJ2-3,TRBV4-1,CASSPWASGGTDTQYF
TRBJ2-1,TRBV5-1,CASTAGAYNEQFF
TRBJ2-3,TRBV19,CASREGIFQEDTQYF
TRBJ1-5,TRBV5-6,CASSPWDRRGQPQHF
TRBJ2-1,TRBV27,CASSLYGRAYNEQFF
TRBJ2-1,TRBV28,CASSFRGEYNEQFF
TRBJ2-1,TRBV7-9,CASSLEASHNEQFF
TRBJ1-2,TRBV4-1,CASSQVGDRYYGYTF
TRBJ2-3,TRBV12-5,CASGLSYRMEDTQYF
TRBJ1-2,TRBV6-5,CASSYSGLRPDYGYTF
TRBJ2-1,TRBV12-1,CANTLAGVGYNEQFF
TRBJ1-1,TRBV2,CASSEAGRSILGAEAFF
TRBJ2-7,TRBV9,CASSVGTSTTYEQYF
TRBJ2-2,TRBV6-1,CASRPDSTGELFF
TRBJ2-1,TRBV9,CASSAPRGSGGDNEQFF
TRBJ1-5,TRBV19,CASSPGTGPQHF